The 6 T cell receptor beta chains listed next were all sequenced from one sample in a study of T cell repertoires in Merkel cell carcinoma. The repertoire was sequenced with immunoSEQ multiplex PCR; TCRdb's copy has only in-frame clones and lacks some. This table holds 15,000 or so clones, roughly four fifths found once. Sequencing was carried out using tumor tissue. Source of these receptors: an adult with Merkel cell carcinoma.

The CDR3 DNA is TGTGCCAGCAGTCAAAGCGGGAGTGGCTACAATGAGCAGTTCTTC. This gives the protein CASSQSGSGYNEQFF. The chain carries TRBV28 and TRBJ2-1, with 8 positions matching TRBD2. Germline V CDR1 and CDR2: MDHEN, SYDVKM. J was trimmed by 3 bases and V by 5 bases; bases with no gene match: 6. There are 15 residues in the CDR3.

The chain combines TRBV10-3 with TRBJ2-5, with D tentatively TRBD1 (6 bases). Germline V CDR1 and CDR2: ENHRY, SYGVKD. The CDR3 has 16 amino acids. The V and J ends lost 5 bases and 4 bases respectively, with 20 bases between them. Here the CDR3 reads CAISHPTGPWRETQYF. CDR3 nucleotides: TGTGCCATCAGTCATCCGACAGGTCCCTGGAGAGAGACCCAGTACTTC.

This clone was observed once. The chain is built from TRBV5-1 and TRBJ2-3, with D perhaps being TRBD1 or TRBD2 (5 bases each). Germline V gene lookup returns CDR1 SGHRS and CDR2 YFSETQ. Trimming pared 0 bases from V and 0 bases from J, leaving 11 bases between. The CDR3 is made up of 16 amino acids. CDR3 region: CASSLGGAGSTDTQYF. In DNA, the CDR3 is TGCGCCAGCAGCTTGGGAGGGGCAGGAAGCACAGATACGCAGTATTTT.

This chain connects TRBV7-2 to TRBJ2-5, with D unresolved. Trimming removed 4 bases at V and 5 bases at J, with 11 bases between. Germline CDR1 SGHTA, CDR2 FQGNSA. There are 13 residues in the CDR3. The CDR3 bases are TGTGCCAGCAGCTCCTTTATATCGGAGACCCAGTACTTC. The encoded protein is CASSSFISETQYF. The full variable domain, rest sourced from reference TRBV7-2 and TRBJ2-5, is GAGVSQSPSNKVTEKGKDVELRCDPISGHTALYWYRQSLGQGLEFLIYFQGNSAPDKSGLPSDRFSAERTGGSVSTLTIQRTQQEDSAVYLCASSSFISETQYFGPGTRLLVL.

The V and J genes are TRBV19 and TRBJ1-4; D uncertain. Germline-derived CDR1 and CDR2 are LNHDA and SQIVND (reference sequence). The CDR3 has 19 residues. Trimming removed 2 bases from V and 0 bases from J, with 19 bases in between. This CDR3 is CASSIISPGRRATNEKLFF. Here the CDR3 DNA reads TGTGCCAGTAGTATAATTAGTCCAGGAAGAAGGGCAACTAATGAAAAACTGTTTTTT.

Here the CDR3 reads CASSPGQRVEQYF. CDR3 sequence (DNA): TGTGCCAGCAGCCCGGGACAGCGGGTCGAGCAGTACTTC. The V gene is TRBV14, the J gene TRBJ2-5; D possibly corresponds to TRBD1 (7 bases). The DNA matches TRBJ2-7 better at its end, which makes the J call doubtful. In germline, CDR1 is SGHDN, CDR2 FVKESK. The CDR3 is 13 residues long.